This TCR beta chain was identified in a study of CD8+CD57+ T cells in acquired aplastic anemia. Study overall: Sorted CD4+ and CD8+ cells gave an average of around 3 ug of DNA.

Genomic DNA acted as the template from which TCR beta VDJ combination and CDR3 sequence profiling were carried out. TCRdb re-called the reads with MiXCR, one entry per CDR3 protein. The table lists 190,000 or so distinct CDR3 sequences, 48% of them singletons. This clonotype was seen many times. The V gene's germline CDR1 is SGHTA and CDR2 FQGNSA. V dropped 5 bases and J dropped 1; count of bases not matched to a gene: 4. The CDR3 loop spans 15 amino acids. Patients selected for sequencing had displayed CD8+CD57+ cell expansion by flow cytometry. Patients, without exception, had severe acquired aplastic anemia.

Sequenced sample: sorted CD4+, CD8+, or CD8+CD57+ T cells (not recorded which) from PBMCs. The TCR sequence derives from a human donor with aplastic anemia. The chain has TRBV7-2 and TRBJ1-5; 8 bases line up with TRBD1. CDR3 sequence: CASSVDRVSNQPQHF. CDR3 in DNA: TGTGCCAGCAGCGTGGACAGGGTGAGCAATCAGCCCCAGCATTTT.